This TCR beta chain was found in a study (dated by TCRdb to the mid-2010s). V and J are truncated by 4 bases and 5 bases respectively, leaving an intervening sequence of 14 bases. The CDR3 runs 14 amino acids, cysteine and phenylalanine included. Just CDR3 DNA is preserved here, 42 bases in frame from base 1. The germline V gene sets CDR1 to SNHLY and CDR2 to FYNNEI. This clonotype was observed a few times. Its cognate antigen has yet to be identified. The record has no base qualities; no much larger clone is one base away. Receptor libraries were prepared by RT-PCR. These reads were obtained on an Illumina MiSeq. The public reads were reprocessed in TCRdb via fastp at Q25 and MiXCR, keeping in-frame beta chains. Rows with a matching CDR3 protein are joined into one entry that keeps the most common DNA and genes. The sample records almost 700,000 distinct CDR3 sequences, approximately 15% of which are singletons. Of the sample, around 3.3% falls within the top ten clones.

The sequence is built from TRBV2 and TRBJ1-2, with a tentative D gene TRBD1 over 5 matching bases. This TCR came from a female donor in good health, serving as a healthy control. The sequencing sample was made of memory CD4+ T cells from blood. The CDR3 is CASSVEGQGYGYTF. Read as DNA, the sequence is TGTGCCAGCAGTGTAGAGGGGCAAGGGTATGGCTACACCTTC.